The clone carrying this T cell receptor beta chain was seen a handful of times. TCRdb's copy holds only in-frame clones and misses some; the assay was immunoSEQ multiplex PCR. Among 300,000 to 450,000 clones listed, approximately 89% were seen once. The data stem from a study of blood T cell repertoires in COVID-19. Looking at the study overall: Sites in the United States, Italy and Spain provided acute and convalescent COVID-19 samples. From T cells, B-cell-depleted T cells, or PBMCs came the material, which was cDNA or gDNA.

Seattle researchers signed up patients amid active infection and tracked them longitudinally. V shed 6 bases, J shed 3 bases, and the junction held 3 bases outside the gene matches. From germline, CDR1 is MNHEY and CDR2 SVGAGI. This CDR3 is built from 15 residues. The receptor was derived from a woman in her thirties with COVID-19, enrolled during active disease. Specimen: peripheral blood. This chain uses TRBV6-5 with TRBJ2-3, with 13 positions matching TRBD2. The CDR3 bases are TGTGCCAGCAGATCGGGACTAGCGGGAACAGATACGCAGTATTTT. Translated: CASRSGLAGTDTQYF.